Listed here are 19 T cell receptor beta chains from one sample, sequenced in a study of long-term antiretroviral therapy in people with HIV (dated by TCRdb to between 2021 and 2024). Sequencing of the TRB variable region was done with the immunoSEQ hsTCRB v3.0 assay at survey level resolution. TCRdb took over this immuneACCESS table, retaining in-frame rearrangements with V and J assigned. Such tables are incomplete; in checked studies, under half of the missing clones stem from an unresolved V gene, and the remainder is unexplained. The sample profile shows 25,000 to 35,000 clones; 65% to 80% of them were found once. The ten largest clones take up around 8% of the sample. The sample in question was unsorted PBMCs, obtained 3.1 years after starting antiretroviral therapy. These receptors were obtained from a woman aged 50 to 65 with HIV.

This clone was observed a single time. The V call is TRBV29-1, the J call TRBJ1-2, with TRBD1 as a possible D gene (5 bases). The CDR3 is 12 amino acids. Germline assignment: CDR1 SQVTM and CDR2 ANQGSEA. V dropped 4 bases and J dropped 5 bases, with 11 bases sitting between them. The DNA of the CDR3 is TGCAGCGTTGGGGGGGACGGATATGGCTACACCTTC. It is translated as CSVGGDGYGYTF.

V is TRBV7-3 and J is TRBJ2-5, with unresolved D. Trimming took off 0 bases at V and 2 bases at J, with 4 bases between the two ends. The germline CDR1 and CDR2 sequences are SGHTA and FQGTGA. CDR3 length: 13 residues. The DNA for the CDR3 is TGTGCCAGCAGCTTAACGCCGCAAGAGACCCAGTACTTC. Translating gives CASSLTPQETQYF. The whole variable domain, remainder taken from reference TRBV7-3 and TRBJ2-5, is GAGVSQTPSNKVTEKGKYVELRCDPISGHTALYWYRQSLGQGPEFLIYFQGTGAADDSGLPNDRFFAVRPEGSVSTLKIQRTERGDSAVYLCASSLTPQETQYFGPGTRLLVL.

The chain recombines TRBV6-5 with TRBJ1-1; D is unresolved. Per the germline V gene, CDR1 is MNHEY and CDR2 is SVGAGI. Trimming shortened V by 9 bases and J by 3 bases, and 20 bases separated the two germline ends. This CDR3 region has 15 residues. The CDR3: CASSGLAAQDTEAFF. The CDR3 DNA sequence: TGTGCCAGTTCAGGTCTCGCCGCTCAGGACACTGAAGCTTTCTTT.

This clone came up a few times. The chain carries TRBV19 and TRBJ1-6; no clear D gene. The V and J ends lost 5 bases and 8 bases respectively, with 13 bases between them. CDR1 LNHDA and CDR2 SQIVND come from the germline V gene (reference sequence). This CDR3 has 14 amino acids. Written as DNA, the CDR3 is TGTGCCAGTAGTCCCTGGACTGCTGATTCACCCCTCCACTTT. As protein: CASSPWTADSPLHF.

The chain links TRBV7-2 to TRBJ2-2, with D maybe TRBD1 (5 bases). V lost 2 bases, J lost 6 bases, and 10 bases lay in between. Germline lookup yields CDR1 SGHTA and CDR2 FQGNSA. The CDR3 consists of 14 residues. The DNA of the CDR3 is TGTGCCAGCAGCTTATACGTACAGGCCGGGGAGCTGTTTTTT. Amino acid sequence: CASSLYVQAGELFF.

The V and J genes are TRBV18 and TRBJ1-6; tentatively, D is TRBD1 (6 bases). The V end lost 5 bases, the J end lost 10 bases, and 12 bases lay between the germline ends. Germline-derived CDR1 and CDR2 are KGHSH and LQKENI. The CDR3 runs to 13 residues. The CDR3 sequence is CASSSNRESPLHF. Written as DNA, the CDR3 is TGTGCCAGCTCATCCAACAGGGAATCACCCCTCCACTTT.

The sample holds a few counts of this clone. As DNA, the CDR3 is TGTGCCAGCAGCTCGGGCGAACAGCCCCAGCATTTT. It yields the protein CASSSGEQPQHF. The chain is built from TRBV7-6 and TRBJ1-5; no clear D. This CDR3 spans 12 amino acids. Trimming shortened V by 4 bases and J by 7 bases, and 8 bases separated the two germline ends. Per germline, CDR1 SGHVS and CDR2 FNYEAQ.

This chain joins TRBV15 and TRBJ2-1, with D perhaps TRBD1 or TRBD2 (5 bases each). CDR3 length: 17 residues. V was shortened by 0 bases and J by 4 bases, with 16 bases between the two germline ends. Looked up from germline, CDR1 is LNHNV and CDR2 is YYDKDF (reference sequence). The CDR3 DNA sequence: TGTGCCACCAGCAGAGAAGGCTCGGGGACGCTTTACAATGAGCAGTTCTTC. This sequence encodes CATSREGSGTLYNEQFF.

The chain employs TRBV29-1 and TRBJ2-1, with 8 bases fitting TRBD1. The CDR3 loop spans 13 amino acids. The trim removed 7 bases at V and 6 bases at J, leaving 8 bases unmatched. Germline CDR1 is SQVTM and CDR2 is ANQGSEA. CDR3 protein: CSAQTGVGNEQFF. For the CDR3, the DNA is TGCAGCGCCCAGACAGGGGTCGGCAATGAGCAGTTCTTC.

The chain links TRBV6-5 to TRBJ1-3, with a possible D match to TRBD1 (5 bases). The CDR3 has 14 amino acids. Germline CDR1 and CDR2: MNHEY and SVGAGI. The V gene lost 6 bases and the J gene lost 4 bases, with 13 bases spanning the gap. CDR3 bases: TGTGCCAGCAGGTCCGGGACGGTCGGAAACACCATATATTTT. It codes for CASRSGTVGNTIYF.

The V gene is TRBV7-2, the J gene TRBJ2-4; the D call may be TRBD1 or TRBD2 (7 bases each). Germline loops: CDR1 SGHTA, CDR2 FQGNSA. The CDR3 is 15 residues long. V was trimmed by 5 bases and J by 9 bases, leaving 20 bases between them. The CDR3 coding sequence is TGTGCCAGCAGCCGCAACCAGGGGGGGCAAGGCATTCAGTACTTC. Protein: CASSRNQGGQGIQYF.

The V gene is TRBV7-6, the J gene TRBJ2-2; 15 nucleotides match TRBD2. CDR3 size: 19 residues. The V segment lost 7 bases and the J segment 3 bases; nucleotides outside the gene matches: 12. Germline values: CDR1 SGHVS, CDR2 FNYEAQ. The CDR3 sequence is CASTGLAGGRNPDTGELFF. DNA for the CDR3: TGTGCCAGCACCGGACTAGCGGGGGGGAGGAATCCGGACACCGGGGAGCTGTTTTTT.

The chain has TRBV5-1 and TRBJ2-3; D unclear. Germline V gene lookup returns CDR1 SGHRS and CDR2 YFSETQ. The CDR3 totals 15 residues. V lost 0 bases, J lost 3 bases, and 11 bases lay in between. As DNA, the CDR3 is TGCGCCAGCAGCTTGGGGTTAACTGGTACAGATACGCAGTATTTT. Encoded protein: CASSLGLTGTDTQYF.

In this sample, this clone turned up a few times. This chain connects TRBV7-9 to TRBJ1-1; 8 positions agree with TRBD1. This CDR3 comprises 13 residues. Germline V gene sequence: CDR1 SEHNR, CDR2 FQNEAQ (reference sequence). After removal of 1 base from V and 9 bases from J, the junction contained 4 bases not matched to a gene. Here the CDR3 DNA reads TGTGCCAGCAGCTTAGGGACAGGGCAGAAAGCTTTCTTT. Its protein product is CASSLGTGQKAFF.

This clone was observed a few times. The chain uses TRBV21-1 and TRBJ2-7; the table gives TRBD1 as D, unverified against the DNA. TRBV21-1 is reported as a pseudogene. This CDR3 has 15 residues. CDR3 protein: CASSIGNPLGHEQYV. The DNA of the CDR3 is TGTGCCAGCAGCATTGGGAACCCCCTTGGACACGAGCAGTACGTC.

V is TRBV7-2 and J is TRBJ2-7; tentatively, D is TRBD2 (5 bases). The CDR3 is made up of 14 amino acids. Deletions cut 5 bases from V and 4 bases from J, with 15 bases between. Germline V CDR1 and CDR2: SGHTA, FQGNSA. The CDR3 loop reads CASSPWTGGYEQYF. CDR3 sequence (DNA): TGTGCCAGCAGCCCCTGGACGGGCGGGTACGAGCAGTACTTC.

The CDR3 loop is CASSPPSTDTQYF. CDR3 bases: TGTGCCAGCTCACCCCCCAGCACAGATACGCAGTATTTT. The chain recombines TRBV18 with TRBJ2-3; D gene unclear. CDR1 and CDR2 (germline): KGHSH, LQKENI. The CDR3 is 13 residues long. Trimming removed 3 bases at V and 0 bases at J, with 4 bases between. The full variable domain, with the rest looked up from reference TRBV18 and TRBJ2-3, is NAGVMQNPRHLVRRRGQEARLRCSPMKGHSHVYWYRQLPEEGLKFMVYLQKENIIDESGMPKERFSAEFPKEGPSILRIQQVVRGDSAAYFCASSPPSTDTQYFGPGTRLTVL.

CDR3 bases: TGTGCCAGCAGCACCCGGACAGGGGGCAATTCACCCCTCCACTTT. This codes for CASSTRTGGNSPLHF. This chain uses TRBV7-9 with TRBJ1-6, with 11 bases aligning to TRBD1. This CDR3 comprises 15 residues. The germline CDR1 and CDR2 sequences are SEHNR and FQNEAQ (reference sequence). Trimming took 5 bases from V and 7 from J; bases not matched to a gene: 4.

The V and J genes are TRBV19 and TRBJ1-3, with a possible D match to TRBD1 (5 bases). The germline CDR1 and CDR2 sequences are LNHDA and SQIVND (reference sequence). V was clipped by 5 bases and J by 0 bases, with 8 bases between them. The CDR3 totals 14 residues. CDR3 coding DNA: TGTGCCAGTAGTTGGGGGAGCTCTGGAAACACCATATATTTT. Protein product: CASSWGSSGNTIYF.